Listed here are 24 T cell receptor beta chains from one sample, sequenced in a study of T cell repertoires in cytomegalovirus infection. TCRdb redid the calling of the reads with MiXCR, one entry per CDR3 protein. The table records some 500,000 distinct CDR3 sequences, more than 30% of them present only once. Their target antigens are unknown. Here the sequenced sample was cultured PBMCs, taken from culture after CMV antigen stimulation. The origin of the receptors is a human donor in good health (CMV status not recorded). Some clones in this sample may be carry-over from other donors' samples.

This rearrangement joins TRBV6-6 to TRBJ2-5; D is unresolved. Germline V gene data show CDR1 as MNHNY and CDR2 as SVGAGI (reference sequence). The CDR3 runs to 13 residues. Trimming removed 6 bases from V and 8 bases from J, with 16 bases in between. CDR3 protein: CASSRDPDETQYF. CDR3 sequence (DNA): TGTGCCAGCAGCCGCGACCCGGATGAAACCCAGTACTTC.

CDR3 coding DNA: TGCGCCAGCAGCCAAGATAGAGCGGGAGGGTCTGGTGAGCAGTTCTTC. It encodes CASSQDRAGGSGEQFF. V and J are TRBV4-1 and TRBJ2-1, with 10 nucleotides matching TRBD2. There are 16 residues in the CDR3. V lost 0 bases and J lost 9; bases outside the gene matches: 8. Germline loops: CDR1 MGHRA, CDR2 YSYEKL.

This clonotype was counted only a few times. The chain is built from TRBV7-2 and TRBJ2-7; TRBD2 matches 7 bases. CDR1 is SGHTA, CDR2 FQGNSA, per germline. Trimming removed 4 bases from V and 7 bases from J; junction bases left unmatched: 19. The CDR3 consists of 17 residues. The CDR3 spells CASSSFMPGGGAGEQYF. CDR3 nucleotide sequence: TGTGCCAGCAGCTCCTTTATGCCGGGGGGTGGCGCGGGAGAGCAGTACTTC. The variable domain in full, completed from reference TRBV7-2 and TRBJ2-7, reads GAGVSQSPSNKVTEKGKDVELRCDPISGHTALYWYRQSLGQGLEFLIYFQGNSAPDKSGLPSDRFSAERTGGSVSTLTIQRTQQEDSAVYLCASSSFMPGGGAGEQYFGPGTRLTVT.

CDR3 sequence: CASSQETSKVDTQYF. CDR3 DNA: TGCGCCAGCAGCCAAGAGACTAGTAAAGTGGATACGCAGTATTTT. This chain joins TRBV4-1 and TRBJ2-3, with D maybe TRBD2 (6 bases). CDR3 length: 15 residues. The V gene's germline CDR1 is MGHRA and CDR2 YSYEKL. Trimming pared 0 bases from V and 6 bases from J, leaving 13 bases between.

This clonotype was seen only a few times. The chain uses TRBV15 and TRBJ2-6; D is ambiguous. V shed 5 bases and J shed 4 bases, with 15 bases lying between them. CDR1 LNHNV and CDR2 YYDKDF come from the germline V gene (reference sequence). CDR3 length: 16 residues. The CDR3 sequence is CATSYPGRAGANVLTF. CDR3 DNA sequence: TGTGCCACCAGCTATCCTGGGCGTGCCGGGGCCAACGTCCTGACTTTC.

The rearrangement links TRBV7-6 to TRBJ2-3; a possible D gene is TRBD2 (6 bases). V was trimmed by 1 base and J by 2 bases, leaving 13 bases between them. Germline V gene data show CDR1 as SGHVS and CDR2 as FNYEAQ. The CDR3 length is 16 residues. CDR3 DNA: TGTGCCAGCAGCTTAGATCTTAGCGGCCCCACAGATACGCAGTATTTT. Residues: CASSLDLSGPTDTQYF. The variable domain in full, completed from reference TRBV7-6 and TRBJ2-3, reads GAGVSQSPRYKVTKRGQDVALRCDPISGHVSLYWYRQALGQGPEFLTYFNYEAQQDKSGLPNDRFSAERPEGSISTLTIQRTEQRDSAMYRCASSLDLSGPTDTQYFGPGTRLTVL.

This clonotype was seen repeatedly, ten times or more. The CDR3, as DNA: TGTGCCAGCAGCTTTGGTAGACAGAACACTGAAGCTTTCTTT. Amino acid sequence: CASSFGRQNTEAFF. This sequence joins TRBV7-2 and TRBJ1-1; D is unresolved. V shed 3 bases and J shed 1 base, with 9 bases lying between them. Germline CDR1 is SGHTA and CDR2 is FQGNSA. The CDR3 consists of 14 residues. Combining the CDR3 with reference TRBV7-2 and TRBJ1-1 gives the whole variable domain GAGVSQSPSNKVTEKGKDVELRCDPISGHTALYWYRQSLGQGLEFLIYFQGNSAPDKSGLPSDRFSAERTGGSVSTLTIQRTQQEDSAVYLCASSFGRQNTEAFFGQGTRLTVV.

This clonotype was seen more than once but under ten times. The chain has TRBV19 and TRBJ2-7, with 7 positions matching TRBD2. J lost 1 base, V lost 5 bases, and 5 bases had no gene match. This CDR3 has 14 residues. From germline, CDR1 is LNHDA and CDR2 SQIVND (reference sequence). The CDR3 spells CASSPSGNSYEQYF. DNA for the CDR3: TGTGCCAGTAGTCCTAGCGGCAATTCCTACGAGCAGTACTTC.

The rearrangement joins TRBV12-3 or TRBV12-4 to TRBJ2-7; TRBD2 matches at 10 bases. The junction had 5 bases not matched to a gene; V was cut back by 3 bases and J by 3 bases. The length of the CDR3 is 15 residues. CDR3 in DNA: TGTGCCAGCAGTTTTGGTCTAGCGGGAGACTACGAGCAGTACGTC. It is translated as CASSFGLAGDYEQYV.

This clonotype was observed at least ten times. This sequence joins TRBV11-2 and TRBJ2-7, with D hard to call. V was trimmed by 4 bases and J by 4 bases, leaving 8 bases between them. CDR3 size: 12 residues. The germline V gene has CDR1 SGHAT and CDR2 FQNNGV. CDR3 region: CASSSVLYEQYF. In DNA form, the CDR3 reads TGTGCCAGCAGCTCCGTACTGTACGAGCAGTACTTC.

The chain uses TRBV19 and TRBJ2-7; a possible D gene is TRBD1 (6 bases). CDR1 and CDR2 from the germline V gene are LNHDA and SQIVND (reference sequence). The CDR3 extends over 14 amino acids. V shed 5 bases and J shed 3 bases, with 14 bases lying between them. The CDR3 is CASSAGTPFYEQYF. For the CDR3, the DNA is TGTGCCAGTAGTGCCGGGACACCGTTCTACGAGCAGTACTTC.

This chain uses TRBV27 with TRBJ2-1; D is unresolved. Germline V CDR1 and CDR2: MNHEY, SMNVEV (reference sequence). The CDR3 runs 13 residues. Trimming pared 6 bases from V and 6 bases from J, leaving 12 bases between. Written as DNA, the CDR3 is TGTGCCAGCAGGGGCGCAGTTACCAATGAGCAGTTCTTC. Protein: CASRGAVTNEQFF.

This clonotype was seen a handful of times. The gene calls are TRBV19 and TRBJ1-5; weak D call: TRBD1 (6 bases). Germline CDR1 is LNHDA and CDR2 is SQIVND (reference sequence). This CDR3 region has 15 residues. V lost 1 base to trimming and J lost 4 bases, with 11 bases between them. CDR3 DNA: TGTGCCAGTAGTATAGTAGCAGGGGTTAATCAGCCCCAGCATTTT. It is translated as CASSIVAGVNQPQHF.

The CDR3 spells CATSDERAAYGYTF. CDR3 DNA: TGTGCCACCAGTGATGAACGGGCGGCGTATGGCTACACCTTC. The chain uses TRBV24-1 and TRBJ1-2, with D uncertain. This CDR3 is 14 amino acids long. With 3 bases removed from V and 5 bases from J, the gap between germline ends came to 12 bases. Germline assignment: CDR1 KGHDR and CDR2 SFDVKD.

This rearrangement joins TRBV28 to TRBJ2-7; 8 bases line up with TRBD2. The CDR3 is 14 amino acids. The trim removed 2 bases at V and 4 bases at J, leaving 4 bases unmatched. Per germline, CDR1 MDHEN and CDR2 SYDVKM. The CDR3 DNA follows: TGTGCCAGCAGTTTAAGCGGGAGTGTTTACGAGCAGTACTTC. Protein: CASSLSGSVYEQYF.

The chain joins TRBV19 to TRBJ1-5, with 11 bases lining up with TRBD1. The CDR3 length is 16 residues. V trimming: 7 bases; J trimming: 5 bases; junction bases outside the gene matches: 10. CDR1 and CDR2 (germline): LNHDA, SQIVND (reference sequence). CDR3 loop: CASTPPRTGGYQPQHF. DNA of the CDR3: TGTGCCAGTACCCCTCCCAGGACAGGGGGCTATCAGCCCCAGCATTTT.

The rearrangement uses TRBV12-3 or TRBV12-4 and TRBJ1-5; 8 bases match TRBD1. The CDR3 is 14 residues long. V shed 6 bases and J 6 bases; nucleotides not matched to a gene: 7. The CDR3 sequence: CASRAGGAGQPQHF. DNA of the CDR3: TGTGCCAGCAGGGCAGGGGGCGCAGGTCAGCCCCAGCATTTT.

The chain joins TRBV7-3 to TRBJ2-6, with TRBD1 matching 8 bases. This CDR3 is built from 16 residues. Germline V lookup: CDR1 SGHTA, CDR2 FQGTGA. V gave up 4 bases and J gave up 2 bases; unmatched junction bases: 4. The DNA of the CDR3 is TGTGCCAGCAGCTCTCAACAGGGGGCTGGGGCCAACGTCCTGACTTTC. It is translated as CASSSQQGAGANVLTF.

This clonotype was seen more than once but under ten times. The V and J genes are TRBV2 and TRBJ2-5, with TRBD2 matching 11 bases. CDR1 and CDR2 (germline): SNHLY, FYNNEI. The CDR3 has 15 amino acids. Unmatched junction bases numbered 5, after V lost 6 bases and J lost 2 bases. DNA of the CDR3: TGTGCCAGCAGAGCCGGGACTAGCGGTCAAGAGACCCAGTACTTC. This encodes CASRAGTSGQETQYF.

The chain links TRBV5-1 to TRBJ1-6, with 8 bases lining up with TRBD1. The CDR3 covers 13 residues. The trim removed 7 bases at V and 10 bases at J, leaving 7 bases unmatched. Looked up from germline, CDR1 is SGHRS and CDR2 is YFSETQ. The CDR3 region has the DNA TGCGCCAGCCGACAGGGGAACGAGTCACCCCTCCACTTT. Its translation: CASRQGNESPLHF.

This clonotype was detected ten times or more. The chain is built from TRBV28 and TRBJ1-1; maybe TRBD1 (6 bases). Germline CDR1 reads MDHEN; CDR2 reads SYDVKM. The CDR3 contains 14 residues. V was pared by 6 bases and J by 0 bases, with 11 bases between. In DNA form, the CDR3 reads TGTGCCAGCAGCTTAGGACAGATGAACACTGAAGCTTTCTTT. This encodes CASSLGQMNTEAFF.

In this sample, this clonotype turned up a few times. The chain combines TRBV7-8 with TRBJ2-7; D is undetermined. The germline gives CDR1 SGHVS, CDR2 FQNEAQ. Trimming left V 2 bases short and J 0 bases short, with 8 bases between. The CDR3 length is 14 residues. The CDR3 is CASSLRRYSYEQYF. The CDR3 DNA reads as TGTGCCAGCAGCTTAAGGCGGTACTCCTACGAGCAGTACTTC.

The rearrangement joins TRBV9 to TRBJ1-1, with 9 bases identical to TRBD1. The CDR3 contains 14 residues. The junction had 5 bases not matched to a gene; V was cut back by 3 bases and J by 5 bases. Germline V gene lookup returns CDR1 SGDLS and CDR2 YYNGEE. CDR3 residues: CASSAGTGRTEAFF. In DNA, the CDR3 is TGTGCCAGCAGCGCCGGGACAGGGCGGACTGAAGCTTTCTTT.

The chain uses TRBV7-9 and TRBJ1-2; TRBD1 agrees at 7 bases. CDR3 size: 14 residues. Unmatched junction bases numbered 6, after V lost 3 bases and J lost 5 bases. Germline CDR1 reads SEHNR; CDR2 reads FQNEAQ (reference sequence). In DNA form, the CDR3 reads TGTGCCAGCAGCTTCATGGTGGGACAGTATGGCTACACCTTC. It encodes CASSFMVGQYGYTF.